Each of the 32 T cell receptor beta chains below was sequenced from the same sample in a study of sequential checkpoint blockade in melanoma. Regarding treatment: randomized to nivolumab then ipilimumab (arm A) or the reverse (arm B). Produced via immunoSEQ multiplex PCR; TCRdb's table is partial and in-frame only. The sample holds 15,000 to 20,000 clones, around two thirds seen once. The sequencing used CD8+ T cells sorted from blood (inferred from file names), collected from a patient given nivolumab and ipilimumab in sequence. The receptors here all came from a human donor with melanoma.

The CDR3 sequence is CASRTRGGSYEQYF. In nucleotides, the CDR3 is TGTGCCAGCAGAACCCGGGGAGGGTCCTACGAGCAGTACTTC. The rearrangement links TRBV5-4 to TRBJ2-7; TRBD2 matches 7 bases. Germline V CDR1 and CDR2: SGHNT, YYREEE (reference sequence). J was trimmed by 1 base and V by 5 bases; bases with no gene match: 6. This CDR3 is 14 amino acids long.

V usage is TRBV4-1 and J usage is TRBJ1-4, with no clear D. V shed 3 bases and J shed 6 bases, with 11 bases lying between them. This CDR3 is built from 14 residues. CDR1 and CDR2 from the germline V gene are MGHRA and YSYEKL. The CDR3 spells CASSHRSQDEKLFF. DNA for the CDR3: TGCGCCAGCAGCCACCGTTCTCAGGATGAAAAACTGTTTTTT.

This chain links TRBV5-1 with TRBJ2-5; 8 nucleotides match TRBD2. The CDR3 length is 16 residues. Trimming took 0 bases from V and 5 from J; bases not matched to a gene: 9. Germline V CDR1 and CDR2: SGHRS, YFSETQ. CDR3 nucleotides: TGCGCCAGCAGCTTGGGCGGTAGCGGGGAAGGGGAGACCCAGTACTTC. Amino acids: CASSLGGSGEGETQYF.

The genes are TRBV9 and TRBJ2-5, with TRBD2 matching over 12 bases. Losses at the gene ends were 3 bases for V and 3 bases for J; bases not matched to a gene: 3. Germline lookup yields CDR1 SGDLS and CDR2 YYNGEE. The CDR3 consists of 15 residues. CDR3 sequence reads: CASSDRLAGEETQYF. CDR3 sequence (DNA): TGTGCCAGCAGCGATAGACTAGCGGGGGAAGAGACCCAGTACTTC.

This clone appeared once. The chain has TRBV7-2 and TRBJ2-1, with D unresolved. Germline CDR1 SGHTA, CDR2 FQGNSA. V was shortened by 4 bases and J by 7 bases, with 5 bases between the two germline ends. This CDR3 is built from 11 residues. In nucleotides, the CDR3 is TGTGCCAGCAGCTCCCTAAATGAGCAGTTCTTC. Its protein product is CASSSLNEQFF.

The chain is built from TRBV5-6 and TRBJ2-1; tentatively, D is TRBD2 (6 bases). V gave up 3 bases and J gave up 9 bases, with 10 bases separating them. Per germline, CDR1 SGHDT and CDR2 YYEEEE. The CDR3 loop spans 12 amino acids. The DNA of the CDR3 is TGTGCCAGCAGCTGGGGGGTATCTGAGCAGTTCTTC. Its translation is CASSWGVSEQFF.

This chain uses TRBV5-1 with TRBJ2-7; no clear D gene. Trimming took 1 base from V and 7 from J, leaving 18 bases between them. Germline loops: CDR1 SGHRS, CDR2 YFSETQ. CDR3 size: 15 residues. The CDR3 DNA sequence: TGCGCCAGCAGCTTGTCGCTCGGCGGCATGCGGGAGCAGTACTTC. The encoded protein is CASSLSLGGMREQYF.

This clone was counted a few times. This chain joins TRBV6-6 and TRBJ1-6, with 9 nucleotides matching TRBD1. This CDR3 has 15 amino acids. V was clipped by 5 bases and J by 7 bases; unmatched bases: 6. The germline V gene has CDR1 MNHNY and CDR2 SVGAGI (reference sequence). As DNA, the CDR3 is TGTGCCAGCAGTCCGCCGACAGGGGGGAATTCACCCCTCCACTTT. Its translation is CASSPPTGGNSPLHF.

The chain employs TRBV5-1 and TRBJ1-2; D perhaps matches TRBD1 (6 bases). Trimming cost V 5 bases and J 4 bases, with 21 bases left between them. This CDR3 is 16 amino acids long. Germline CDR1 is SGHRS and CDR2 is YFSETQ. The CDR3 sequence is CASSKDSVLFVYGYTF. CDR3 in DNA: TGCGCCAGCAGTAAGGACAGCGTCCTCTTCGTCTATGGCTACACCTTC.

The genes are TRBV19 and TRBJ2-7; 8 bases line up with TRBD1. With 4 bases clipped from V and 6 bases from J, the junction kept 8 bases outside the gene matches. The germline gives CDR1 LNHDA, CDR2 SQIVND (reference sequence). The CDR3 totals 14 residues. CDR3 sequence: CASSTRQGPSEQYF. The CDR3 DNA sequence: TGTGCCAGTAGTACTCGACAGGGGCCCAGCGAGCAGTACTTC. The whole variable domain, filled in from reference TRBV19 and TRBJ2-7, reads DGGITQSPKYLFRKEGQNVTLSCEQNLNHDAMYWYRQDPGQGLRLIYYSQIVNDFQKGDIAEGYSVSREKKESFPLTVTSAQKNPTAFYLCASSTRQGPSEQYFGPGTRLTVT.

V is TRBV29-1 and J is TRBJ2-5; TRBD2 might be the D (5 bases). The germline V and J ends were trimmed by 4 bases and 5 bases, with 11 bases remaining between them. Germline CDR1 reads SQVTM; CDR2 reads ANQGSEA. The CDR3 covers 12 residues. CDR3 in amino acids: CSVGGGWETQYF. In DNA, the CDR3 is TGCAGCGTTGGAGGCGGGTGGGAGACCCAGTACTTC.

The gene calls are TRBV11-2 and TRBJ1-6; tentatively, D is TRBD1 (6 bases). CDR3 size: 17 residues. V was shortened by 2 bases and J by 9 bases, with 20 bases between the two germline ends. In germline, CDR1 is SGHAT, CDR2 FQNNGV. The CDR3 spells CASSLTPGQRITSPLHF. The CDR3 DNA is TGTGCCAGCAGCTTAACCCCCGGACAGAGAATTACTTCACCCCTCCACTTT.

On this clone itself: The junction shows a germline mismatch at one end, possibly a read error. The V and J genes are TRBV6-5 and TRBJ1-1, with D perhaps matching TRBD1 (5 bases). There are 14 residues in the CDR3. Looked up from germline, CDR1 is MNHEY and CDR2 is SVGAGI. This chain's CDR3 is CASSWGGGNAEAFF. DNA for the CDR3: TGTGCCAGCAGTTGGGGGGGAGGGAACGCTGAAGCTTTCTTT.

The V and J genes are TRBV27 and TRBJ2-7; 8 bases agree with TRBD1. CDR1 and CDR2 from the germline V gene are MNHEY and SMNVEV (reference sequence). The CDR3 totals 13 residues. V shed 5 bases and J 7 bases; nucleotides not matched to a gene: 7. CDR3 loop: CASSQETGGEQYF. For the CDR3, the DNA is TGTGCCAGCAGTCAAGAAACAGGGGGGGAGCAGTACTTC.

The V gene is TRBV19, the J gene TRBJ1-1, with D possibly TRBD1 on 6 matching bases. The CDR3 runs to 15 residues. Germline loops: CDR1 LNHDA, CDR2 SQIVND (reference sequence). V gave up 5 bases and J gave up 0 bases, with 13 bases separating them. CDR3 amino acids: CASSLTPGVNTEAFF. The DNA for the CDR3 is TGTGCCAGTAGTTTAACGCCAGGGGTGAACACTGAAGCTTTCTTT.

This rearrangement joins TRBV11-2 to TRBJ2-7; 8 bases line up with TRBD2. The germline V gene has CDR1 SGHAT and CDR2 FQNNGV. This CDR3 is 14 amino acids long. The V and J ends lost 8 bases and 1 base, in that order; junction bases with no gene match: 7. The CDR3 region has the DNA TGTGCCAGCGGGGTCGGGGGGGGTTCCTACGAGCAGTACGTC. Translated, it gives CASGVGGGSYEQYV.

This clone has only a few counts. The CDR3 sequence is CASSPSIGQGEQYF. CDR3 bases: TGTGCCAGCAGTCCCTCTATTGGGCAGGGCGAGCAGTACTTC. The V and J genes are TRBV7-8 and TRBJ2-5, with D maybe TRBD1 (5 bases). The end of the DNA aligns better with TRBJ2-7, so the J call may be wrong. The CDR3 has 14 amino acids. Germline values: CDR1 SGHVS, CDR2 FQNEAQ.

This clone was counted once. This rearrangement joins TRBV28 to TRBJ1-2; no clear D gene. The CDR3 has 10 amino acids. Germline V gives CDR1 MDHEN, CDR2 SYDVKM. Trimming shortened V by 4 bases and J by 5 bases, and 2 bases separated the two germline ends. DNA for the CDR3: TGTGCCAGCAGTTCATATGGCTACACCTTC. Translation gives CASSSYGYTF.

The J gene is TRBJ1-1, the V gene TRBV27; D is ambiguous. Germline CDR1 MNHEY, CDR2 SMNVEV (reference sequence). V lost 7 bases and J 4 bases, leaving 19 bases between the germline ends. The CDR3 runs to 15 residues. The CDR3 is CASKARGISGTEAFF. The CDR3 region has the DNA TGTGCCAGCAAGGCCCGCGGGATCAGTGGCACTGAAGCTTTCTTT.

The chain joins TRBV11-2 to TRBJ2-2; 7 nucleotides agree with TRBD2. Germline loops: CDR1 SGHAT, CDR2 FQNNGV. The CDR3 has 17 residues. V lost 5 bases, J lost 4 bases, and 13 bases stayed unmatched. For the CDR3, the DNA is TGTGCCAGCAGCGCCGTCCCTTGGGGGGGTATCACCGGGGAGCTGTTTTTT. Protein product: CASSAVPWGGITGELFF.

As DNA, the CDR3 is TGTGCCAGCAGCTTATCTCCAGGGGACAACGAGCAGTACTTC. Encoded protein: CASSLSPGDNEQYF. This sequence joins TRBV13 and TRBJ2-7, with a tentative D call TRBD1 (6 bases). This CDR3 spans 14 amino acids. CDR1 PRHDT and CDR2 FYEKMQ come from the germline V gene (reference sequence). The germline V and J ends were trimmed by 2 bases and 5 bases, with 13 bases remaining between them.

V and J are TRBV4-2 and TRBJ2-5; D might be TRBD1 (6 bases). This CDR3 region has 13 residues. Germline loops: CDR1 LGHNA, CDR2 YNFKEQ. The ends were cut back, 5 bases at V and 5 bases at J, with 12 bases in the middle. The CDR3 region is CASSTGLVETQYF. The CDR3 DNA reads as TGTGCCAGCAGCACAGGGTTGGTCGAGACCCAGTACTTC.

The chain couples TRBV7-9 to TRBJ1-2; D gene uncertain. The CDR3 covers 13 residues. Germline assignment: CDR1 SEHNR and CDR2 FQNEAQ (reference sequence). V was cut by 2 bases and J by 8 bases, with 12 bases left in between. The CDR3 reads CASSLLIVRGYTF. In DNA, the CDR3 is TGTGCCAGCAGCTTACTTATAGTCCGCGGCTACACCTTC.

V gene TRBV7-3 combines with J gene TRBJ2-5, with TRBD2 matching over 7 bases. The trim removed 5 bases at V and 4 bases at J, leaving 13 bases unmatched. The CDR3 spans 16 residues. Germline V CDR1 and CDR2: SGHTA, FQGTGA. CDR3 DNA sequence: TGTGCCAGCAGCCTAATAGGTGGGCGGGGGAGAGAGACCCAGTACTTC. Protein sequence: CASSLIGGRGRETQYF. The full variable domain, completed using reference TRBV7-3 and TRBJ2-5, is GAGVSQTPSNKVTEKGKYVELRCDPISGHTALYWYRQSLGQGPEFLIYFQGTGAADDSGLPNDRFFAVRPEGSVSTLKIQRTERGDSAVYLCASSLIGGRGRETQYFGPGTRLLVL.

This clone was counted between two and nine times. The chain combines TRBV6-1 with TRBJ1-5; 9 bases are a match to TRBD1. The CDR3 totals 14 residues. Germline CDR1 reads MNHNS; CDR2 reads SASEGT. Trimming took 5 bases from V and 4 from J; bases not matched to a gene: 3. CDR3 loop: CASSSGQGNQPQHF. Here the CDR3 DNA reads TGTGCCAGCAGTTCGGGACAGGGTAATCAGCCCCAGCATTTT.

The gene calls are TRBV7-9 and TRBJ2-2; 13 bases line up with TRBD2. Germline CDR1 reads SEHNR; CDR2 reads FQNEAQ (reference sequence). CDR3 length: 16 amino acids. Trimming took 6 bases from V and 6 from J; bases not matched to a gene: 7. The DNA of the CDR3 is TGTGCCAGCAGTCACACTAGCGGGGGGGCCGCCGGGGAGCTGTTTTTT. This translates into CASSHTSGGAAGELFF.

This clone has more than one count but fewer than ten. The chain uses TRBV21-1 and TRBJ2-1; the table's D call of TRBD2 was not tested on the DNA. TRBV21-1 counts as a pseudogene. The CDR3 runs 19 residues. The CDR3 nucleotides read TGTGCCAGCAGCCCGACCCCTAGCGGTCCTGTTAGCTCCTACAATGAGCAGTTCTTC. This translates into CASSPTPSGPVSSYNEQFF.

The chain joins TRBV29-1 to TRBJ2-3; no clear D. This CDR3 has 13 residues. V shed 6 bases and J shed 0 bases, with 10 bases lying between them. CDR1 is SQVTM, CDR2 ANQGSEA, per germline. The CDR3 protein is CSVDTLSTDTQYF. DNA of the CDR3: TGCAGCGTCGACACCCTGAGCACAGATACGCAGTATTTT.

The CDR3 DNA follows: TGTGCCAGCAGCTCGGGGTGGACGGACTATGGCTACACCTTC. Protein product: CASSSGWTDYGYTF. V is TRBV7-3 and J is TRBJ1-2, with unresolved D. CDR1 and CDR2 (germline): SGHTA, FQGTGA. The CDR3 consists of 14 residues. Between the trimmed V and J ends, which lost 4 bases and 3 bases, there was a span of 12 bases.

This chain links TRBV5-4 with TRBJ2-2, with D tentatively TRBD2 (6 bases). The CDR3 has 17 residues. The V end was cut by 0 bases, the J end by 8 bases, with 20 bases between. Germline loops: CDR1 SGHNT, CDR2 YYREEE (reference sequence). The CDR3 DNA follows: TGTGCCAGCAGCTTGGAGGCGGGGACGGCGCTTCAGGGGGAGCTGTTTTTT. It specifies CASSLEAGTALQGELFF.

This clone was picked up a small number of times. The rearrangement joins TRBV28 to TRBJ1-1, with D uncertain. The V and J ends lost 2 bases and 9 bases respectively, with 13 bases between them. The germline gives CDR1 MDHEN, CDR2 SYDVKM. The length of the CDR3 is 13 residues. This CDR3 is CASSLVAGTKAFF. The CDR3 DNA reads TGTGCCAGCAGTTTAGTCGCAGGTACGAAAGCTTTCTTT. Drawing the rest from reference TRBV28 and TRBJ1-1, the complete variable domain is DVKVTQSSRYLVKRTGEKVFLECVQDMDHENMFWYRQDPGLGLRLIYFSYDVKMKEKGDIPEGYSVSREKKERFSLILESASTNQTSMYLCASSLVAGTKAFFGQGTRLTVV.

The V gene is TRBV7-9, the J gene TRBJ2-2; possibly TRBD1 for D (5 bases). The CDR3 totals 14 residues. Trimming shortened V by 2 bases and J by 6 bases, and 10 bases separated the two germline ends. Looked up from germline, CDR1 is SEHNR and CDR2 is FQNEAQ (reference sequence). CDR3 nucleotides: TGTGCCAGCAGCTTATCTTGGGGCGCCGGGGAGCTGTTTTTT. Amino acids: CASSLSWGAGELFF.